This entry describes one T cell receptor (beta chain). This clone was counted once. No cognate antigen has been identified for it. The record has no base qualities; no much larger clone is one base away. Sorted unstimulated T cells and proliferating T cells recovered from mixed lymphocyte reactions were subjected to TCRbeta CDR3 sequencing. Fresh whole blood from roughly 10 HLA-typed healthy donors was used to isolate PBMCs. To map where alloreactive clones came from, CD4+ non-regulatory T cells in the unstimulated state were FACS-sorted. The source of the sample is a study of siplizumab effects on memory and regulatory T cells (dated by TCRdb to between 2018 and 2021). Broadly, across the study: The study looked at the effect of siplizumab, an anti-CD2 antibody, on alloreactive T-cell subsets in allogeneic mixed lymphocyte reactions made from human PBMCs.

Summary of the overall study and its limitations: Sequences below about 10^-5 frequency were poorly captured, so only a minor fraction of alloreactive clones could be mapped to unstimulated subsets. Compared with memory T cells, unstimulated naive T cells appeared more diverse, and naive cells seemed to make a substantial contribution to the alloresponse. Among mappable alloreactive CD4+ clones, the Treg-derived fraction averaged approximately 72% with siplizumab versus roughly 30% in control reactions. The cumulative frequency of alloreactive sequences traceable to unstimulated CD4+ memory T cells was significantly reduced by siplizumab. The suppressive function of proliferating Tregs from siplizumab cultures was not functionally confirmed. Roughly 80-96% of proliferating CD4+ or CD8+ clones could not be assigned a naive or memory phenotype.

Library construction relied on the immunoSEQ multiplex PCR assay. About 10^5 TCR templates per sample were assayed by the deep sequencing platform. Genomic DNA extracted from sorted T cells was used for TCRbeta CDR3 sequencing. Under the source paper's analysis protocol: The R programming language was used for the clonal analysis of the TCRbeta CDR3 data. Unstimulated samples were compared with post-reaction CFSE-low samples to define alloreactive CD4+ and CD8+ clones. Regulatory or non-regulatory origin was assigned to alloreactive CD4+ clones by matching of sequences to sorted unstimulated Treg and non-Treg repertoires. Not all clones reach the TCRdb copy of this immuneACCESS table, which keeps in-frame sequences only. Checked studies attribute under half of the gap to unresolved V genes and leave the rest unexplained. The V and J calls and the clone size are those of that table, but D and trimming were determined from the DNA. Within this sample are roughly 92,000 clones, with around 94% of them counted one time only. The top ten constitute approximately 1.5% of the sample.

V is reduced by 1 base and J by 9 bases, leaving a spacing of 13 bases between them. CDR1 MGHDK and CDR2 SYGVNS are derived from the germline V gene. Taken from cysteine to phenylalanine, the CDR3 has 14 residues. Only the CDR3 region is kept as DNA, spanning 42 bases read in frame from base 1. The receptor was isolated from a human donor in good health. This receptor chain uses TRBV25-1 and TRBJ1-5; D gene: possibly TRBD1, on 6 matching bases. The sample was non-Treg CD4+ T cells sorted from blood. The cell subset or site label, read with the paper, signifies: FACS-sorted unstimulated CD4+ non-regulatory T cells. The DNA sequence is as follows: TGTGCCAGCAGTGAATCGGGGGGCTGGGGGCCCCAGCATTTT. The resulting protein is CASSESGGWGPQHF.